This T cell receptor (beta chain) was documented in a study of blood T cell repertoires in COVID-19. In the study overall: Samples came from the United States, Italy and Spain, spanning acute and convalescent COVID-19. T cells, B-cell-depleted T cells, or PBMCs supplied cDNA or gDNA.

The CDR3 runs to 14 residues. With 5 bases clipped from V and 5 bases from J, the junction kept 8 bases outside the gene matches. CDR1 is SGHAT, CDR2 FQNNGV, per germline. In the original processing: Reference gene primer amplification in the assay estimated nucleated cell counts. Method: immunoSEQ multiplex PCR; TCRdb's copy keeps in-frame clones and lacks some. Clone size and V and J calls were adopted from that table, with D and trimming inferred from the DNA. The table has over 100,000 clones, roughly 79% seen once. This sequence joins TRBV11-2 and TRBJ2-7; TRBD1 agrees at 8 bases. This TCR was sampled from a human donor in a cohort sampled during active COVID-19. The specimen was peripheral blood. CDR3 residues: CASSPRQGMHEQYF. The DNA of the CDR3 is TGTGCCAGCAGCCCTCGACAGGGGATGCACGAGCAGTACTTC.